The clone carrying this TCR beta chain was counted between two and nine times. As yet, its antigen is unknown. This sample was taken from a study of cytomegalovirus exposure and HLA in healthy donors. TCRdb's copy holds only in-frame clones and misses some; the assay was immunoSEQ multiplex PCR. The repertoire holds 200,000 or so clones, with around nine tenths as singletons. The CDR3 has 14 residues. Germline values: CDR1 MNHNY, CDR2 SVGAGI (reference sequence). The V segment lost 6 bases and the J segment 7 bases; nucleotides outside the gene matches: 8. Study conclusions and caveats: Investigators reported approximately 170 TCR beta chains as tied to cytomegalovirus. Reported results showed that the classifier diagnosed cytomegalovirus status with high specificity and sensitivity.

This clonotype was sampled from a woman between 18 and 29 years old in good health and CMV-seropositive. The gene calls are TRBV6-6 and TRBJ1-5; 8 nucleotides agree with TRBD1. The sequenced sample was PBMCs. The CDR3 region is CASSRTGLRQPQHF. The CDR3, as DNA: TGTGCCAGCAGCCGGACAGGGCTGCGACAGCCCCAGCATTTT.